Listed below are T cell receptor beta chains from one sample, sequenced in a study of PD-1 blockade in classical Hodgkin lymphoma. Some clones are missing from TCRdb's copy, which holds only in-frame ones; the method was immunoSEQ multiplex PCR. The sample contains 20,000 to 30,000 clones, 80% to 90% of which appear only once. Source: peripheral blood mononuclear cells (PBMCs), taken before the second cycle of nivolumab. These receptors were collected from a human donor with classical Hodgkin lymphoma. Each CDR3 is given with its conserved first and last residue. Fields, in order: J gene, D gene, V gene, clone size, CDR3 DNA, CDR3 protein. A D gene is named only where the DNA matches it firmly. Expanded clones get a size class; other rows say once, few or many, or leave the size out.

j_call: TRBJ2-7; d_call: NA; v_call: TRBV10-3; clone_size: NA; cdr3_nt: TGTGCCATCAGTGAGCAGGGGCCTCGGGAGCAGTACTTC; cdr3_aa: CAISEQGPREQYF
j_call: TRBJ1-4; d_call: NA; v_call: TRBV5-1; clone_size: NA; cdr3_nt: TGCGCCAGCAGCGAAGTTACTAATGAAAAACTGTTTTTT; cdr3_aa: CASSEVTNEKLFF
j_call: TRBJ1-2; d_call: TRBD1; v_call: TRBV18; clone_size: NA; cdr3_nt: TGTGCCAGCTCACCTTTGAAGAGTAGACAGGGGGATGGCTACACCTTC; cdr3_aa: CASSPLKSRQGDGYTF
j_call: TRBJ1-2; d_call: NA; v_call: TRBV5-1; clone_size: NA; cdr3_nt: TGCGCCAGCAGCGTCGGACGGACGGGGGGCGGTGGCTACACCTTC; cdr3_aa: CASSVGRTGGGGYTF
j_call: TRBJ1-6; d_call: TRBD1; v_call: TRBV19; clone_size: NA; cdr3_nt: TGTGCCAGTAGTATCTTTGGCAGGGGGCATAATTCACCCCTCCACTTT; cdr3_aa: CASSIFGRGHNSPLHF
j_call: TRBJ2-1; d_call: NA; v_call: TRBV4-1; clone_size: NA; cdr3_nt: TGCGCCAGCAGCGCTCTTCAAAACCCCCTCAATGAGCAGTTCTTC; cdr3_aa: CASSALQNPLNEQFF
j_call: TRBJ2-1; d_call: NA; v_call: TRBV20-1; clone_size: NA; cdr3_nt: TGCAGTGCTAGTGTAGGAAATGAGCAGTTCTTC; cdr3_aa: CSASVGNEQFF
j_call: TRBJ1-1; d_call: NA; v_call: TRBV5-1; clone_size: NA; cdr3_nt: TGCGCCAGCAGAGCACCGGGACTCCAAAGGGAAGCTTTCTTT; cdr3_aa: CASRAPGLQREAFF
j_call: TRBJ2-1; d_call: NA; v_call: TRBV5-4; clone_size: NA; cdr3_nt: TGTGCCAGCAGCTTGGGTCTAGCGAGAAATGAGCAGTTCTTC; cdr3_aa: CASSLGLARNEQFF
j_call: TRBJ2-3; d_call: NA; v_call: TRBV9; clone_size: NA; cdr3_nt: TGTGCCAGCAGCGCAAACCCAGAAAGCACAGATACGCAGTATTTT; cdr3_aa: CASSANPESTDTQYF
j_call: TRBJ2-2; d_call: NA; v_call: TRBV11-2; clone_size: NA; cdr3_nt: TGTGCCAGCAGCCTCCGGCCCGACGTAAACACCGGGGAGCTGTTTTTT; cdr3_aa: CASSLRPDVNTGELFF
j_call: TRBJ1-2; d_call: NA; v_call: TRBV6-5; clone_size: once; cdr3_nt: TGTGCCAGCAGCGACCTACTCTCCGCTGGCTACACCTTC; cdr3_aa: CASSDLLSAGYTF
j_call: TRBJ2-2; d_call: TRBD2; v_call: TRBV15; clone_size: NA; cdr3_nt: TGTGCCACCAGCAGAGAGAGGGGAGGGGACGGGGAGCTGTTTTTT; cdr3_aa: CATSRERGGDGELFF
j_call: TRBJ1-2; d_call: TRBD1; v_call: TRBV2; clone_size: NA; cdr3_nt: TGTGCCAGCAGTGAAGCTGGCCCGGGACAGGGCTATGGCTACACCTTC; cdr3_aa: CASSEAGPGQGYGYTF
j_call: TRBJ1-1; d_call: TRBD1; v_call: TRBV7-2; clone_size: NA; cdr3_nt: TGTGCCAGCAGCTTATCAGGGGGAGACACTGAAGCTTTCTTT; cdr3_aa: CASSLSGGDTEAFF
j_call: TRBJ1-6; d_call: NA; v_call: TRBV6-5; clone_size: NA; cdr3_nt: TGTGCCAGCAGTAAAAGCTCCTATAATTCACCCCTCCACTTT; cdr3_aa: CASSKSSYNSPLHF
j_call: TRBJ2-5; d_call: TRBD1; v_call: TRBV19; clone_size: NA; cdr3_nt: TGTGCCAGTAGCCGAATAGGGTGGAGACAGGGTGAGACCCAGTACTTC; cdr3_aa: CASSRIGWRQGETQYF
j_call: TRBJ1-1; d_call: NA; v_call: TRBV27; clone_size: NA; cdr3_nt: TGTGCCAGCAGTTTATTTATGGGCTCTGAAGCTTTCTTT; cdr3_aa: CASSLFMGSEAFF
j_call: TRBJ1-2; d_call: NA; v_call: TRBV29-1; clone_size: NA; cdr3_nt: TGCAGCGCAGCCCCCAGGGTAGGCAGCTATGGCTACACCTTC; cdr3_aa: CSAAPRVGSYGYTF